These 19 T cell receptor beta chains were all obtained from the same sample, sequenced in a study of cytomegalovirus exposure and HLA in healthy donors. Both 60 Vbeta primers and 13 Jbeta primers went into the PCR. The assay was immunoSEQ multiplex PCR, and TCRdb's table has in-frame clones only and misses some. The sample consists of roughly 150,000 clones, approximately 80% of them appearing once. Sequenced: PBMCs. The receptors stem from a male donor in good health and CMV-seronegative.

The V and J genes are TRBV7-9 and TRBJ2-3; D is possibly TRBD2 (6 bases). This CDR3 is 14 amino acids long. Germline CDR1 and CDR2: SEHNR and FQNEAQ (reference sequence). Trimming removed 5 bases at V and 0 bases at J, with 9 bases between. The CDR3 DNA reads TGTGCCAGCAGCCCGGGGGACAGCACAGATACGCAGTATTTT. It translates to CASSPGDSTDTQYF.

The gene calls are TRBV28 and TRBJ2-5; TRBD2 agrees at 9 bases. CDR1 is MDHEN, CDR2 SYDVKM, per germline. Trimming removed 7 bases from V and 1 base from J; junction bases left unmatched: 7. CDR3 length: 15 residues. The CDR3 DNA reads TGTGCCAGCACAAGACTGACTAGCGGCCAAGAGACCCAGTACTTC. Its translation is CASTRLTSGQETQYF.

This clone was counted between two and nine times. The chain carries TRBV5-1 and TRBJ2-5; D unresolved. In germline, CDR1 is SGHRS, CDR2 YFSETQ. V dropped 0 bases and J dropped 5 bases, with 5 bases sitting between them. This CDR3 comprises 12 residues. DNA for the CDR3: TGCGCCAGCAGCTTGGACGGGGAGACCCAGTACTTC. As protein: CASSLDGETQYF.

The CDR3 sequence is CASSITTGAGLNYGYTF. DNA of the CDR3: TGTGCCAGTAGTATCACCACAGGGGCAGGACTTAACTATGGCTACACCTTC. The chain recombines TRBV19 with TRBJ1-2, with 7 bases aligning to TRBD1. Germline-derived CDR1 and CDR2 are LNHDA and SQIVND (reference sequence). With V trimmed by 3 bases and J by 1 base, 11 bases remained unmatched. The CDR3 is made up of 17 amino acids.

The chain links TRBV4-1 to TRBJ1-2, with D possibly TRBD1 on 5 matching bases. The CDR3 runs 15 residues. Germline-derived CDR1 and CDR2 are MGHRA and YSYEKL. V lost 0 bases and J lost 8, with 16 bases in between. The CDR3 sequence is CASSQEGLPRRGYTF. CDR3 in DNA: TGCGCCAGCAGCCAAGAGGGACTCCCGAGGAGAGGCTACACCTTC.

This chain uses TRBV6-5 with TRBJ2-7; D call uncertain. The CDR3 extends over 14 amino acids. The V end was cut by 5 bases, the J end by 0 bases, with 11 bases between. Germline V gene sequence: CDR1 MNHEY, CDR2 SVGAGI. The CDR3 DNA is TGTGCCAGCAGTGAGACCCGACTCTCCTACGAGCAGTACTTC. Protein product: CASSETRLSYEQYF.

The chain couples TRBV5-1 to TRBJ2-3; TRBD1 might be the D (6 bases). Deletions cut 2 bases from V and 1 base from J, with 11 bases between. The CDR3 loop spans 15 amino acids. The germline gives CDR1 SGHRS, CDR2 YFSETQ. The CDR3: CASSLQGWGTDTQYF. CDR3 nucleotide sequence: TGCGCCAGCAGCTTACAGGGTTGGGGCACAGATACGCAGTATTTT.

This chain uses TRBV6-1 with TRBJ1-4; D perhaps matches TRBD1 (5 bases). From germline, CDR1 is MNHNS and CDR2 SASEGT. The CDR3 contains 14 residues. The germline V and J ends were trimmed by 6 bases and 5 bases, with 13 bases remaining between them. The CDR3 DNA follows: TGTGCCAGCAGGAAGACAGAGCTCAATGAAAAACTGTTTTTT. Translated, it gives CASRKTELNEKLFF.

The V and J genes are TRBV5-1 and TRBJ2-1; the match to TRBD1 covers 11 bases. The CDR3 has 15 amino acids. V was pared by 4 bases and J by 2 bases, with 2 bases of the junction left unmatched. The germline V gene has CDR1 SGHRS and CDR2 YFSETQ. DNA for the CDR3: TGCGCCAGCAGCCAGGGACAGGGGGCCTACAATGAGCAGTTCTTC. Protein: CASSQGQGAYNEQFF.

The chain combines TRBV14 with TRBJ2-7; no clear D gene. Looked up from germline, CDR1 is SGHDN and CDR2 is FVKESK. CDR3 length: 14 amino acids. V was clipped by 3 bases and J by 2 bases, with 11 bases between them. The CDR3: CASSQWAETYEQYF. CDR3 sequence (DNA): TGTGCCAGCAGCCAGTGGGCCGAAACCTACGAGCAGTACTTC. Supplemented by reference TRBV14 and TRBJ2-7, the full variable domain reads EAGVTQFPSHSVIEKGQTVTLRCDPISGHDNLYWYRRVMGKEIKFLLHFVKESKQDESGMPNNRFLAERTGGTYSTLKVQPAELEDSGVYFCASSQWAETYEQYFGPGTRLTVT.

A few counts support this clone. The DNA for the CDR3 is TGTGCCAGCAGTTTAATTTACGAGCAGTACTTC. Protein sequence: CASSLIYEQYF. The genes are TRBV6-6 and TRBJ2-5; no clear D. Judging by the DNA end, TRBJ2-7 fits better; the J call may be wrong. Germline V CDR1 and CDR2: MNHNY, SVGAGI (reference sequence). CDR3 length: 11 residues.

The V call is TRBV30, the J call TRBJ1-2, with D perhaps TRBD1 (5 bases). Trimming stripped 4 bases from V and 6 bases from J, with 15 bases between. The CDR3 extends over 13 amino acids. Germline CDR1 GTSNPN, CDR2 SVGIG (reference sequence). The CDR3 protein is CAWIQGADHGYTF. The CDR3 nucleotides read TGTGCCTGGATCCAGGGTGCGGATCATGGCTACACCTTC.

Written as DNA, the CDR3 is TGTGCCAGCAGCTTAGGTTACAGGGAGAACACCGGGGAGCTGTTTTTT. Its translation is CASSLGYRENTGELFF. This chain joins TRBV11-2 and TRBJ2-2; weak D call: TRBD1 (6 bases). Germline V CDR1 and CDR2: SGHAT, FQNNGV. The V gene lost 1 base and the J gene lost 1 base, with 10 bases spanning the gap. The CDR3 sequence is 16 residues long.

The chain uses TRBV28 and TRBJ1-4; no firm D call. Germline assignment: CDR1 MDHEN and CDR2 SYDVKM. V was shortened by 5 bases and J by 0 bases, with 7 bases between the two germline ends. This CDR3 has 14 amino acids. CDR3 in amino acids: CASSLPATNEKLFF. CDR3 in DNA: TGTGCCAGCAGTCTTCCAGCAACTAATGAAAAACTGTTTTTT.

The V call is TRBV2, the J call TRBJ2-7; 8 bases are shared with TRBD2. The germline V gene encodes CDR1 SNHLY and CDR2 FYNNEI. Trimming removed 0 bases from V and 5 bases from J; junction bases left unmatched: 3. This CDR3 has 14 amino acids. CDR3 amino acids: CASSEASGIDEQYF. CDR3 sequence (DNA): TGTGCCAGCAGTGAAGCTAGCGGGATTGACGAGCAGTACTTC.

CDR3 bases: TGTGCCAGCAGCGGGACTAGCTGGGAGACCCAGTACTTC. This sequence encodes CASSGTSWETQYF. This chain joins TRBV27 and TRBJ2-5; TRBD2 agrees at 9 bases. Germline CDR1 is MNHEY and CDR2 is SMNVEV (reference sequence). V lost 6 bases, J lost 5 bases, and 4 bases stayed unmatched. This CDR3 comprises 13 residues.

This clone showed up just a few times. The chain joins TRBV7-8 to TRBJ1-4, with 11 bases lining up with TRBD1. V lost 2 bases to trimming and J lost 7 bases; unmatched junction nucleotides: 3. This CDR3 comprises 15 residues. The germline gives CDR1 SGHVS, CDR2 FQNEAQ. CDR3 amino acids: CASSLWDRGTEKLFF. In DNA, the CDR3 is TGTGCCAGCAGCTTATGGGACAGGGGGACTGAAAAACTGTTTTTT.

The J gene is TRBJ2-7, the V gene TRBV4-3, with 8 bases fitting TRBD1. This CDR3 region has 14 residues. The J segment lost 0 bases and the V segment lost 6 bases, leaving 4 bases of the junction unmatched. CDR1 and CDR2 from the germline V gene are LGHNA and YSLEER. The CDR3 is CASSSGTGSYEQYF. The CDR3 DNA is TGCGCCAGCAGTTCCGGGACAGGCTCCTACGAGCAGTACTTC.

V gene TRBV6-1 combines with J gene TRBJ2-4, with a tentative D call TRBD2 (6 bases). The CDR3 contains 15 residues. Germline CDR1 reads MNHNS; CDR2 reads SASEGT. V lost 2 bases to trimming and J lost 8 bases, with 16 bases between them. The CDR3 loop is CASSEMAGGWDIQYF. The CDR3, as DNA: TGTGCCAGCAGTGAAATGGCCGGGGGTTGGGACATTCAGTACTTC.